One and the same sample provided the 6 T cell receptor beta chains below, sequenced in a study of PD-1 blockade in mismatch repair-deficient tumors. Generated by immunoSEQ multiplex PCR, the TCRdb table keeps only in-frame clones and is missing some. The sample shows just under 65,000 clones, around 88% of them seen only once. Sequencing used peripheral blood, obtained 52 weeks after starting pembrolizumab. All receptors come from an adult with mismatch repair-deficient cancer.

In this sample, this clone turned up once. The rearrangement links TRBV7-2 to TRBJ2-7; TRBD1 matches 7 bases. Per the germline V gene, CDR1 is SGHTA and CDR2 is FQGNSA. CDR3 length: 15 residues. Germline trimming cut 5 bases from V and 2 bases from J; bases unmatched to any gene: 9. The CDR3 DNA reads TGTGCCAGCAGCGCCCGATCCGACAGGGCCTACGAGCAGTACTTC. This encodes CASSARSDRAYEQYF.

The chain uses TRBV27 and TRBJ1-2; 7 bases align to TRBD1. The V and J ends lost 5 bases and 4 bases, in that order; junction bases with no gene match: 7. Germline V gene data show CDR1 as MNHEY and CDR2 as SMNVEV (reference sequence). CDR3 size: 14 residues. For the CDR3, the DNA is TGTGCCAGCAGTCATGGGGACAGTTCCTATGGCTACACCTTC. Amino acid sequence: CASSHGDSSYGYTF.

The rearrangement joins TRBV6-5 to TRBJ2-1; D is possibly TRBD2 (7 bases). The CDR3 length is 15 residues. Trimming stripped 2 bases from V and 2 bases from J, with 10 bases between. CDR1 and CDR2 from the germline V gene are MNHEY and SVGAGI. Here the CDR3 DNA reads TGTGCCAGCAGTTACCTAGGGGGGGCCTACAATGAGCAGTTCTTC. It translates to CASSYLGGAYNEQFF.

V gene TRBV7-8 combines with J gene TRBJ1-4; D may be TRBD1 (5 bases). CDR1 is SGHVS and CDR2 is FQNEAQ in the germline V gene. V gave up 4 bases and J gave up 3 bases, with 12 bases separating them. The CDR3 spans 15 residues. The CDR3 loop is CASSWGGRANEKLFF. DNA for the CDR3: TGTGCCAGCAGCTGGGGGGGACGGGCTAATGAAAAACTGTTTTTT.

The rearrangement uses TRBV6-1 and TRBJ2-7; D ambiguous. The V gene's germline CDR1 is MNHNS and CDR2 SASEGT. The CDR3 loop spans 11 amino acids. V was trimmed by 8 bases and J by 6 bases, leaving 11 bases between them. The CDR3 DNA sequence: TGTGCCAGCCACAAGAATCGCGAGCAGTACTTC. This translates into CASHKNREQYF.

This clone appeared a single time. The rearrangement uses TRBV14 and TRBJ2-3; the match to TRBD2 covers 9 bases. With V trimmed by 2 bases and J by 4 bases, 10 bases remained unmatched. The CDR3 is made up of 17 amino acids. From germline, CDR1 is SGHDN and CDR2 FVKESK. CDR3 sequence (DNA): TGTGCCAGCAGCCAACGTCCCGGGACTAGCTCGGCAGATACGCAGTATTTT. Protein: CASSQRPGTSSADTQYF.